Below, 27 T cell receptor beta chains from the same sample are listed, as sequenced in a study of T cell responses to AZD1222 COVID-19 vaccine. Here immunoSEQ multiplex PCR was the method, and the copy in TCRdb shows in-frame clones only, minus some. The sample lists some 100,000 clones; 88% were seen once. This material consisted of peripheral blood, taken on day 0 of MenACWY control vaccination. These receptors originate from an adult in good health.

CDR3 loop: CASSPGFGRYEQYF. The CDR3 region has the DNA TGTGCCAGCAGCCCGGGGTTCGGTAGGTACGAGCAGTACTTC. This chain joins TRBV13 and TRBJ2-7; D might be TRBD2 (5 bases). V was pared by 5 bases and J by 4 bases, with 15 bases between. This CDR3 has 14 amino acids. The V gene's germline CDR1 is PRHDT and CDR2 FYEKMQ (reference sequence).

This chain uses TRBV6-5 with TRBJ1-4, with a possible D match to TRBD1 (6 bases). Trimming took off 6 bases at V and 6 bases at J, with 11 bases between the two ends. Germline CDR1 reads MNHEY; CDR2 reads SVGAGI. The CDR3 sequence is 13 residues long. This CDR3 reads CASRPGGHEKLFF. The DNA for the CDR3 is TGTGCCAGCAGGCCGGGGGGCCATGAAAAACTGTTTTTT.

The rearrangement uses TRBV7-2 and TRBJ2-3, with a possible D match to TRBD2 (6 bases). Between the trimmed V and J ends, which lost 5 bases and 0 bases, there was a span of 12 bases. CDR3 length equals 15 residues. Germline loops: CDR1 SGHTA, CDR2 FQGNSA. The CDR3 loop reads CASSRGTFSTDTQYF. The CDR3 nucleotides read TGTGCCAGCAGCCGCGGGACCTTTAGCACAGATACGCAGTATTTT. Full variable domain (missing parts from reference TRBV7-2 and TRBJ2-3): GAGVSQSPSNKVTEKGKDVELRCDPISGHTALYWYRQSLGQGLEFLIYFQGNSAPDKSGLPSDRFSAERTGGSVSTLTIQRTQQEDSAVYLCASSRGTFSTDTQYFGPGTRLTVL.

This rearrangement joins TRBV18 to TRBJ1-1, with 10 bases lining up with TRBD1. The CDR3 has 14 amino acids. Germline values: CDR1 KGHSH, CDR2 LQKENI. V shed 3 bases and J 7 bases; nucleotides not matched to a gene: 5. The DNA of the CDR3 is TGTGCCAGCTCACCGGGACAGGGGAGAGGTGAAGCTTTCTTT. Amino acid sequence: CASSPGQGRGEAFF.

The V call is TRBV25-1, the J call TRBJ1-1; 7 positions agree with TRBD1. The CDR3 consists of 13 residues. Trimming removed 3 bases from V and 6 bases from J; junction bases left unmatched: 4. From germline, CDR1 is MGHDK and CDR2 SYGVNS. CDR3 bases: TGTGCCAGCAGTGAGCCCGGGACAGCTGAAGCTTTCTTT. Translated, it gives CASSEPGTAEAFF.

The chain is built from TRBV9 and TRBJ1-1; unclear D gene. Germline V gene lookup returns CDR1 SGDLS and CDR2 YYNGEE. The V gene lost 2 bases and the J gene lost 5 bases, with 10 bases spanning the gap. The CDR3 sequence is 13 residues long. The CDR3 DNA follows: TGTGCCAGCAGCGTCCGTGGTGGGACTGAAGCTTTCTTT. It is translated as CASSVRGGTEAFF.

The V and J genes are TRBV14 and TRBJ1-3, with TRBD1 as a possible D gene (5 bases). There are 16 residues in the CDR3. Trimming took off 4 bases at V and 7 bases at J, with 20 bases between the two ends. CDR1 and CDR2 (germline): SGHDN, FVKESK. This CDR3 reads CASSRNLGTASNTIYF. CDR3 nucleotide sequence: TGTGCCAGCAGCCGCAACCTCGGGACCGCGAGCAACACCATATATTTT.

This sequence joins TRBV9 and TRBJ1-1; tentative D call: TRBD1 (6 bases). The CDR3 is 13 residues long. The ends were cut back, 0 bases at V and 4 bases at J, with 7 bases in the middle. The germline gives CDR1 SGDLS, CDR2 YYNGEE. The CDR3 nucleotides read TGTGCCAGCAGCGTAGAAGGGGGCACTGAAGCTTTCTTT. Translating gives CASSVEGGTEAFF.

The V and J genes are TRBV19 and TRBJ2-2, with D hard to call. Trimming removed 3 bases from V and 0 bases from J, with 5 bases in between. From germline, CDR1 is LNHDA and CDR2 SQIVND (reference sequence). The CDR3 has 14 amino acids. DNA of the CDR3: TGTGCCAGTAGTATCAGAGCGAACACCGGGGAGCTGTTTTTT. Translated: CASSIRANTGELFF. Using reference TRBV19 and TRBJ2-2 for the parts outside the CDR3, the full variable domain is DGGITQSPKYLFRKEGQNVTLSCEQNLNHDAMYWYRQDPGQGLRLIYYSQIVNDFQKGDIAEGYSVSREKKESFPLTVTSAQKNPTAFYLCASSIRANTGELFFGEGSRLTVL.

The chain has TRBV12-3 or TRBV12-4 and TRBJ1-2; D perhaps matches TRBD1 (5 bases). This CDR3 has 13 residues. V lost 4 bases, J lost 8 bases, and 14 bases lay in between. The CDR3 protein is CASSYGGARGYTF. For the CDR3, the DNA is TGTGCCAGCAGTTACGGAGGGGCGCGGGGCTACACCTTC.

V and J are TRBV6-4 and TRBJ2-2; 10 nucleotides align to TRBD1. The CDR3 runs 17 residues. Germline V gene lookup returns CDR1 MRHNA and CDR2 SNTAGT. Unmatched junction bases numbered 10, after V lost 5 bases and J lost 4 bases. The CDR3, as DNA: TGTGCCAGCAGTAACCTCCGGGACAGGGGCAGCACCGGGGAGCTGTTTTTT. It yields the protein CASSNLRDRGSTGELFF.

The chain is built from TRBV6-1 and TRBJ1-2, with D possibly TRBD1 on 5 matching bases. The germline gives CDR1 MNHNS, CDR2 SASEGT. This CDR3 contains 13 residues. V was clipped by 3 bases and J by 4 bases, with 9 bases between them. The CDR3 sequence is CASSDRAVYGYTF. The CDR3 nucleotides read TGTGCCAGCAGTGACAGGGCGGTCTATGGCTACACCTTC.

The rearrangement joins TRBV7-2 to TRBJ1-6; D gene unclear. The CDR3 spans 18 residues. V lost 4 bases and J lost 7, with 23 bases in between. The germline gives CDR1 SGHTA, CDR2 FQGNSA. For the CDR3, the DNA is TGTGCCAGCAGCTCTCGGGAGATGACAAATCCGCCAAATTCACCCCTCCACTTT. Translating gives CASSSREMTNPPNSPLHF.

The chain uses TRBV28 and TRBJ2-5, with 8 positions matching TRBD1. The germline gives CDR1 MDHEN, CDR2 SYDVKM. The CDR3 covers 17 residues. With V trimmed by 2 bases and J by 5 bases, 13 bases remained unmatched. DNA of the CDR3: TGTGCCAGCAGTTTAGTGGGGAATTGGTGGGACAGGGAGACCCAGTACTTC. Protein: CASSLVGNWWDRETQYF.

The CDR3 DNA reads TGCAGCGTTGAAGGCGAGGGGGCGGACTATGGCTACACCTTC. Its translation: CSVEGEGADYGYTF. The V and J genes are TRBV29-1 and TRBJ1-2; 7 positions agree with TRBD1. Germline-derived CDR1 and CDR2 are SQVTM and ANQGSEA. The CDR3 is 14 residues long. J lost 3 bases, V lost 1 base, and 5 bases had no gene match. The whole variable domain, remainder taken from reference TRBV29-1 and TRBJ1-2, is SAVISQKPSRDICQRGTSLTIQCQVDSQVTMMFWYRQQPGQSLTLIATANQGSEATYESGFVIDKFPISRPNLTFSTLTVSNMSPEDSSIYLCSVEGEGADYGYTFGSGTRLTVV.

This chain joins TRBV19 and TRBJ1-5, with a tentative D call TRBD1 (5 bases). V was pared by 10 bases and J by 3 bases, with 13 bases between. Germline V lookup: CDR1 LNHDA, CDR2 SQIVND (reference sequence). The CDR3 is 13 residues long. The CDR3 sequence: CATSGTLNQPQHF. CDR3 DNA: TGTGCCACCTCCGGGACCCTCAATCAGCCCCAGCATTTT.

The V call is TRBV3-1 (or the pseudogene TRBV3-2), the J call TRBJ2-7; D gene unclear. Trimming left V 1 base short and J 6 bases short, with 10 bases between. There are 13 residues in the CDR3. CDR1 LGHDT and CDR2 YNNKEL come from the germline V gene (reference sequence). The CDR3 spells CASSQVSSSEQYF. In nucleotides, the CDR3 is TGTGCCAGCAGCCAAGTTTCCTCTAGCGAGCAGTACTTC.

The genes are TRBV5-1 and TRBJ2-7; 7 bases are shared with TRBD2. CDR3 length equals 15 residues. The V segment lost 4 bases and the J segment 2 bases; nucleotides outside the gene matches: 9. The germline V gene encodes CDR1 SGHRS and CDR2 YFSETQ. The DNA of the CDR3 is TGCGCCAGCAGCACGACTACCGGGACTACCTACGAGCAGTACTTC. Protein sequence: CASSTTTGTTYEQYF. The full variable domain, rest sourced from reference TRBV5-1 and TRBJ2-7, is KAGVTQTPRYLIKTRGQQVTLSCSPISGHRSVSWYQQTPGQGLQFLFEYFSETQRNKGNFPGRFSGRQFSNSRSEMNVSTLELGDSALYLCASSTTTGTTYEQYFGPGTRLTVT.

V is TRBV28 and J is TRBJ1-2, with D unclear. This CDR3 has 15 residues. Germline V gives CDR1 MDHEN, CDR2 SYDVKM. Trimming left V 4 bases short and J 8 bases short, with 20 bases between. The CDR3 region is CASSYGEGGLRGYTF. The CDR3 bases are TGTGCCAGCAGTTACGGGGAGGGTGGTCTGCGGGGCTACACCTTC.

The chain couples TRBV23-1 to TRBJ2-6, with D uncertain. TRBV23-1 is placed among ORFs of uncertain function. The CDR3 consists of 18 residues. Trimming removed 0 bases from V and 3 bases from J, with 15 bases in between. Here the CDR3 reads CASSQSPGRRGGANVLTF. Here the CDR3 DNA reads TGCGCCAGCAGTCAATCGCCAGGCCGCAGAGGTGGGGCCAACGTCCTGACTTTC.

The chain couples TRBV28 to TRBJ1-1, with TRBD1 identical over 7 bases. V was clipped by 6 bases and J by 4 bases; unmatched bases: 11. Germline values: CDR1 MDHEN, CDR2 SYDVKM. The CDR3 loop spans 15 amino acids. DNA of the CDR3: TGTGCCAGCAGATACCACCAAGACAGGGCCACTGAAGCTTTCTTT. This gives the protein CASRYHQDRATEAFF.

The gene calls are TRBV15 and TRBJ1-5; D is undetermined. CDR1 is LNHNV, CDR2 YYDKDF, per germline (reference sequence). This CDR3 contains 16 residues. Trimming cost V 0 bases and J 4 bases, with 13 bases left between them. For the CDR3, the DNA is TGTGCCACCAGCAGAGATCGGACCGACACTAATCAGCCCCAGCATTTT. Its protein is CATSRDRTDTNQPQHF.

The chain combines TRBV7-2 with TRBJ2-1; D might be TRBD2 (5 bases). Trimming removed 1 base from V and 10 bases from J, with 20 bases in between. CDR1 and CDR2 from the germline V gene are SGHTA and FQGNSA. This CDR3 contains 16 residues. The CDR3 nucleotides are TGTGCCAGCAGCTTAGAAAGTACCCCCGCTAGCCAGGAGCAGTTCTTC. Residues: CASSLESTPASQEQFF.

The V call is TRBV6-2 or TRBV6-3, the J call TRBJ1-1; TRBD1 might be the D (5 bases). Trimming left V 1 base short and J 4 bases short, with 10 bases between. The CDR3 runs 14 residues. CDR1 MNHEY and CDR2 SVGEGT come from the germline V gene. The CDR3 bases are TGTGCCAGCAGTTACTACCGGGACGGCACTGAAGCTTTCTTT. It codes for CASSYYRDGTEAFF.

This clone was recorded once. This chain joins TRBV28 and TRBJ2-7; the D gene could be TRBD1 or TRBD2 (5 bases each). This CDR3 has 12 amino acids. Trimming stripped 4 bases from V and 5 bases from J, with 9 bases between. The V gene's germline CDR1 is MDHEN and CDR2 SYDVKM. The CDR3 DNA sequence: TGTGCCAGCAGTTCAGGGACCCACGAGCAGTACTTC. It translates to CASSSGTHEQYF.

In the case of this clone: This specimen includes other DNA sequences encoding the same CDR3. This chain connects TRBV6-5 to TRBJ2-7, with a tentative D call TRBD2 (5 bases). Trimming pared 6 bases from V and 6 bases from J, leaving 12 bases between. Germline CDR1 and CDR2: MNHEY and SVGAGI. The CDR3 has 12 amino acids. The DNA for the CDR3 is TGTGCCAGCAGGGATGGTGCGGGCGAGCAGTACTTC. Translated: CASRDGAGEQYF.

V usage is TRBV6-6 and J usage is TRBJ2-1; 8 bases are shared with TRBD2. In germline, CDR1 is MNHNY, CDR2 SVGAGI (reference sequence). The CDR3 sequence is 15 residues long. The V and J ends lost 0 bases and 7 bases, in that order; junction bases with no gene match: 5. The CDR3 DNA reads as TGTGCCAGCAGTTACTCGAGCGGGAGAATGAATGAGCAGTTCTTC. Its protein is CASSYSSGRMNEQFF.